These 3 T cell receptor beta chains were all obtained from the same sample, sequenced in a study of CD8 T cells in ankylosing spondylitis. Each CDR3 protein is one row after TCRdb ran MiXCR on the 5' RACE reads. The table includes under 300,000 distinct CDR3 sequences, 9.5% to 12% detected once. Material: blood, either unsorted or a sorted T cell fraction (not recorded which). The receptor set was obtained from a male donor with ankylosing spondylitis or in good health (not recorded which).

The rearrangement links TRBV29-1 to TRBJ1-2; 9 bases align to TRBD1. The length of the CDR3 is 15 residues. Trimming at V came to 6 bases and at J to 0 bases, leaving 8 bases not matched to a gene. Per the germline V gene, CDR1 is SQVTM and CDR2 is ANQGSEA. CDR3 protein: CSVEDRGLANYGYTF. The CDR3 nucleotides read TGCAGCGTGGAGGACAGGGGACTAGCTAACTATGGCTACACCTTC.

This clonotype was found a few times. The chain joins TRBV4-1 to TRBJ2-5; D perhaps matches TRBD1 (6 bases). V was cut by 2 bases and J by 4 bases, with 17 bases left in between. The CDR3 has 16 residues. Germline V gene data show CDR1 as MGHRA and CDR2 as YSYEKL. The CDR3 sequence is CASSQFSGAGPETQYF. The CDR3, as DNA: TGCGCCAGCAGCCAATTTTCAGGGGCCGGCCCAGAGACCCAGTACTTC.

The chain carries TRBV7-2 and TRBJ1-5; the match to TRBD1 covers 9 bases. With 3 bases clipped from V and 7 bases from J, the junction kept 7 bases outside the gene matches. This CDR3 contains 15 residues. The germline CDR1 and CDR2 sequences are SGHTA and FQGNSA. The CDR3 loop is CASSFNRGRVQPQHF. In DNA form, the CDR3 reads TGTGCCAGCAGCTTTAACAGGGGGCGGGTGCAGCCCCAGCATTTT.